These 4 T cell receptor beta chains originate from one sample sequenced in a study of blood T cell repertoires in COVID-19. The method was immunoSEQ multiplex PCR; TCRdb's version includes in-frame clones alone and lacks a portion of them. Of tens of thousands of clones listed, 85% to 90% are singletons. The sample comprised peripheral blood. The receptors come from a woman older than 75 with active COVID-19.

The chain joins TRBV4-3 to TRBJ2-7, with TRBD2 matching over 12 bases. The CDR3 contains 16 residues. Germline CDR1 reads LGHNA; CDR2 reads YSLEER. The V segment lost 4 bases and the J segment 1 base; nucleotides outside the gene matches: 5. The CDR3 DNA is TGCGCCAGCAGCCTCTCCGGGACTAGCGGGTCCTACGAGCAGTACTTC. Residues: CASSLSGTSGSYEQYF.

The gene calls are TRBV5-1 and TRBJ2-7; perhaps TRBD2 as D (5 bases). V was clipped by 0 bases and J by 3 bases, with 13 bases between them. The CDR3 is made up of 15 amino acids. Germline-derived CDR1 and CDR2 are SGHRS and YFSETQ. The CDR3 reads CASSLAPAEGYEQYF. CDR3 sequence (DNA): TGCGCCAGCAGCTTGGCCCCGGCCGAGGGCTACGAGCAGTACTTC.

The rearrangement joins TRBV29-1 to TRBJ1-1, with unresolved D. Germline-derived CDR1 and CDR2 are SQVTM and ANQGSEA. This CDR3 has 14 amino acids. Trimming stripped 4 bases from V and 1 base from J, with 13 bases between. The CDR3 reads CSVGLGGRNTEAFF. CDR3 bases: TGCAGCGTTGGTCTTGGAGGGCGGAACACTGAAGCTTTCTTT.

This CDR3 is CASSPKNRFTGELFF. The DNA for the CDR3 is TGTGCCAGCAGCCCGAAGAACAGATTCACCGGGGAGCTGTTTTTT. The rearrangement links TRBV9 to TRBJ2-2; D gene unclear. The CDR3 spans 15 residues. In germline, CDR1 is SGDLS, CDR2 YYNGEE. V dropped 4 bases and J dropped 4 bases, with 14 bases sitting between them.